Following are 32 T cell receptor beta chains from one sample sequenced in a study of cytomegalovirus exposure and HLA in healthy donors. Sequencing was performed with immunoSEQ multiplex PCR; in TCRdb, only in-frame clones are kept and a portion is missing. The sample lists 150,000 to 200,000 clones; approximately 85% were seen once. Input material: PBMCs. These receptors all stem from a woman younger than 30 in good health and CMV-seronegative.

This chain connects TRBV27 to TRBJ1-1, with D hard to call. The CDR3 is 13 amino acids. CDR1 MNHEY and CDR2 SMNVEV come from the germline V gene (reference sequence). V lost 2 bases, J lost 1 base, and 5 bases lay in between. Written as DNA, the CDR3 is TGTGCCAGCAGTTTAAACAGGAACACTGAAGCTTTCTTT. It encodes CASSLNRNTEAFF.

J is TRBJ2-7 and V is TRBV18, with 8 bases fitting TRBD1. The junction had 9 bases not matched to a gene; V was cut back by 6 bases and J by 2 bases. The CDR3 spans 15 residues. Germline CDR1 is KGHSH and CDR2 is LQKENI. CDR3 nucleotides: TGTGCCAGCTCGTCGAGACAGGGGTTGGCCTACGAGCAGTACTTC. Encoded protein: CASSSRQGLAYEQYF.

This chain connects TRBV2 to TRBJ2-7; maybe TRBD2 (6 bases). CDR3 length equals 15 residues. Trimming took off 7 bases at V and 1 base at J, with 17 bases between the two ends. CDR1 and CDR2 from the germline V gene are SNHLY and FYNNEI. The CDR3 DNA reads TGTGCCAGCACCCCCGGGCGGAGGGGATCCTACGAGCAGTACTTC. Its translation: CASTPGRRGSYEQYF.

The V call is TRBV7-2, the J call TRBJ2-3; 7 bases line up with TRBD2. V lost 5 bases and J lost 6; bases outside the gene matches: 5. Germline V gene lookup returns CDR1 SGHTA and CDR2 FQGNSA. CDR3 length: 13 amino acids. CDR3: CASSPRGGDTQYF. In DNA, the CDR3 is TGTGCCAGCAGCCCGCGGGGAGGGGATACGCAGTATTTT.

The gene calls are TRBV10-3 and TRBJ1-1; a weak D match, TRBD1 (6 bases). This CDR3 region has 16 residues. The V gene lost 4 bases and the J gene lost 0 bases, with 15 bases spanning the gap. The germline V gene encodes CDR1 ENHRY and CDR2 SYGVKD. The CDR3 DNA follows: TGTGCCATCAGTGGGTCAGGGGTAAAAGTGAACACTGAAGCTTTCTTT. Protein product: CAISGSGVKVNTEAFF.

This chain links TRBV7-9 with TRBJ1-1; D unresolved. The germline V gene has CDR1 SEHNR and CDR2 FQNEAQ (reference sequence). This CDR3 contains 13 residues. Trimming stripped 6 bases from V and 4 bases from J, with 12 bases between. CDR3 DNA: TGTGCCAGCAGGGCAAGGGAGGCCACTGAAGCTTTCTTT. It is translated as CASRAREATEAFF. The full variable domain, its missing parts supplied by reference TRBV7-9 and TRBJ1-1, is DTGVSQNPRHKITKRGQNVTFRCDPISEHNRLYWYRQTLGQGPEFLTYFQNEAQLEKSRLLSDRFSAERPKGSFSTLEIQRTEQGDSAMYLCASRAREATEAFFGQGTRLTVV.

The chain has TRBV7-9 and TRBJ2-3; 13 bases match TRBD2. The germline V gene has CDR1 SEHNR and CDR2 FQNEAQ (reference sequence). This CDR3 contains 14 residues. The J segment lost 8 bases and the V segment lost 5 bases, leaving 4 bases of the junction unmatched. CDR3 in DNA: TGTGCCAGCAGCACTAGCGGGGGGGCGTCTACGCAGTATTTT. Its translation: CASSTSGGASTQYF.

The rearrangement uses TRBV6-6 and TRBJ2-1, with TRBD1 matching 10 bases. CDR3 size: 15 residues. Germline V gene data show CDR1 as MNHNY and CDR2 as SVGAGI (reference sequence). The V segment lost 7 bases and the J segment 7 bases; nucleotides outside the gene matches: 10. Written as DNA, the CDR3 is TGTGCCAGCATTAAGACAGGGGGCGAAAGTAATGAGCAGTTCTTC. Translated: CASIKTGGESNEQFF.

The rearrangement joins TRBV7-2 to TRBJ1-2; 10 bases match TRBD1. The germline gives CDR1 SGHTA, CDR2 FQGNSA. The CDR3 has 16 residues. Unmatched junction bases numbered 6, after V lost 5 bases and J lost 0 bases. The DNA for the CDR3 is TGTGCCAGCAGCCGACAGGGGGCTGCTTCTAACTATGGCTACACCTTC. The encoded protein is CASSRQGAASNYGYTF. Variable domain in full (rest from reference TRBV7-2 and TRBJ1-2): GAGVSQSPSNKVTEKGKDVELRCDPISGHTALYWYRQSLGQGLEFLIYFQGNSAPDKSGLPSDRFSAERTGGSVSTLTIQRTQQEDSAVYLCASSRQGAASNYGYTFGSGTRLTVV.

The table lists this clone with a count of one. The V gene is TRBV29-1, the J gene TRBJ2-5; tentative D call: TRBD1 (6 bases). Germline values: CDR1 SQVTM, CDR2 ANQGSEA. The CDR3 loop spans 11 amino acids. V lost 4 bases and J lost 4, with 7 bases in between. This chain's CDR3 is CSVARGETQYF. The CDR3 nucleotides read TGCAGCGTTGCCAGGGGAGAGACCCAGTACTTC.

This chain uses TRBV6-1 with TRBJ1-1; D remains ambiguous. The CDR3 extends over 15 amino acids. Germline loops: CDR1 MNHNS, CDR2 SASEGT. The V gene lost 5 bases and the J gene lost 6 bases, with 19 bases spanning the gap. CDR3 region: CASSITGIGNSEAFF. The CDR3 DNA follows: TGTGCCAGCAGTATTACGGGGATTGGAAATTCTGAAGCTTTCTTT.

This rearrangement joins TRBV25-1 to TRBJ1-2, with D uncertain. Germline-derived CDR1 and CDR2 are MGHDK and SYGVNS. The CDR3 is 14 amino acids. V was cut by 7 bases and J by 2 bases, with 14 bases left in between. The CDR3 loop is CASTPSGGNYGYTF. The CDR3, as DNA: TGTGCCAGCACCCCTTCAGGTGGGAACTATGGCTACACCTTC.

This chain joins TRBV13 and TRBJ2-5; 10 bases agree with TRBD2. J lost 4 bases, V lost 2 bases, and 4 bases had no gene match. Germline V CDR1 and CDR2: PRHDT, FYEKMQ (reference sequence). This CDR3 has 15 amino acids. The CDR3 reads CASSLRLAGVETQYF. DNA of the CDR3: TGTGCCAGCAGCTTAAGGCTAGCGGGGGTAGAGACCCAGTACTTC.

The chain links TRBV6-1 to TRBJ1-2, with a possible D match to TRBD1 (5 bases). The ends were cut back, 1 base at V and 5 bases at J, with 23 bases in the middle. Germline V gene lookup returns CDR1 MNHNS and CDR2 SASEGT. The CDR3 sequence is 18 residues long. The CDR3 is CASSEEGGVRQYGYGYTF. The CDR3 region has the DNA TGTGCCAGCAGTGAAGAAGGTGGGGTGAGACAGTATGGGTATGGCTACACCTTC.

The chain links TRBV6-6 to TRBJ1-2; D is ambiguous. Trimming removed 2 bases at V and 4 bases at J, with 2 bases between. Germline CDR1 is MNHNY and CDR2 is SVGAGI (reference sequence). The CDR3 has 11 amino acids. CDR3 residues: CASSYLYGYTF. As DNA, the CDR3 is TGTGCCAGCAGTTACCTCTATGGCTACACCTTC.

V and J are TRBV15 and TRBJ2-7; 8 bases are shared with TRBD2. The V gene's germline CDR1 is LNHNV and CDR2 YYDKDF (reference sequence). The J segment lost 7 bases and the V segment lost 0 bases, leaving 11 bases of the junction unmatched. CDR3 length equals 16 residues. In nucleotides, the CDR3 is TGTGCCACCAGCAGAGATCTTGGAGCGGGAGCTCGGGAGCAGTACTTC. Encoded protein: CATSRDLGAGAREQYF.

CDR3 coding DNA: TGTGCCAGCAGTTACAGGGACCGACTAGAACTGTTTTTT. This gives the protein CASSYRDRLELFF. The chain recombines TRBV6-5 with TRBJ1-4, with D possibly being TRBD1 (5 bases). Per germline, CDR1 MNHEY and CDR2 SVGAGI. There are 13 residues in the CDR3. Trimming shortened V by 2 bases and J by 12 bases, and 13 bases separated the two germline ends.

V gene TRBV7-9 combines with J gene TRBJ1-2; no definite D call. The CDR3 extends over 15 amino acids. Per the germline V gene, CDR1 is SEHNR and CDR2 is FQNEAQ (reference sequence). The V and J ends lost 1 base and 0 bases respectively, with 9 bases between them. The CDR3 nucleotides are TGTGCCAGCAGCTTAGGGGCACCCACTAACTATGGCTACACCTTC. Protein product: CASSLGAPTNYGYTF. Variable domain in full (rest from reference TRBV7-9 and TRBJ1-2): DTGVSQNPRHKITKRGQNVTFRCDPISEHNRLYWYRQTLGQGPEFLTYFQNEAQLEKSRLLSDRFSAERPKGSFSTLEIQRTEQGDSAMYLCASSLGAPTNYGYTFGSGTRLTVV.

The genes are TRBV19 and TRBJ1-5; 7 bases agree with TRBD1. The V segment lost 5 bases and the J segment 5 bases; nucleotides outside the gene matches: 9. CDR1 and CDR2 (germline): LNHDA, SQIVND (reference sequence). The CDR3 loop spans 15 amino acids. The CDR3 reads CASSALDRDDQPQHF. CDR3 bases: TGTGCCAGTAGTGCCCTAGACAGGGATGATCAGCCCCAGCATTTT. Full variable domain (outside the CDR3, taken from reference TRBV19 and TRBJ1-5): DGGITQSPKYLFRKEGQNVTLSCEQNLNHDAMYWYRQDPGQGLRLIYYSQIVNDFQKGDIAEGYSVSREKKESFPLTVTSAQKNPTAFYLCASSALDRDDQPQHFGDGTRLSIL.

V usage is TRBV12-5 and J usage is TRBJ1-1; the D is unclear. CDR1 is LGHNT and CDR2 is FRNRAP in the germline V gene. This CDR3 has 11 amino acids. The ends were cut back, 3 bases at V and 5 bases at J, with 4 bases in the middle. The CDR3 bases are TGTGCTAGTGGTTTCGGGACTGAAGCTTTCTTT. It yields the protein CASGFGTEAFF.

This clone was observed a handful of times. The rearrangement uses TRBV6-4 and TRBJ2-3; TRBD1 aligns across 8 bases. Trimming cost V 6 bases and J 0 bases; bases outside gene matches: 5. The germline V gene encodes CDR1 MRHNA and CDR2 SNTAGT. The CDR3 is 15 residues long. CDR3 region: CASSLGQGSTDTQYF. CDR3 in DNA: TGTGCCAGCAGCCTTGGACAGGGAAGCACAGATACGCAGTATTTT.

The gene calls are TRBV21-1 and TRBJ1-6; whether TRBD1, the table's D call, matches the DNA was not checked. TRBV21-1 is tagged as a pseudogene. CDR3 length equals 19 residues. The CDR3 sequence: CASSKLGRGRTYYNSPLHF. In nucleotides, the CDR3 is TGTGCCAGCAGCAAACTCGGCAGGGGGCGGACTTACTATAATTCACCCCTCCACTTT.

The gene calls are TRBV4-1 and TRBJ1-6; D is perhaps TRBD1 (5 bases). There are 17 residues in the CDR3. V was clipped by 1 base and J by 5 bases, with 15 bases between them. Germline loops: CDR1 MGHRA, CDR2 YSYEKL. CDR3 in amino acids: CASSQATGGADNSPLHF. In nucleotides, the CDR3 is TGCGCCAGCAGCCAAGCAACGGGAGGGGCCGATAATTCACCCCTCCACTTT.

The chain recombines TRBV19 with TRBJ1-5; tentatively, D is TRBD1 (5 bases). The CDR3 runs 15 residues. Germline V gene sequence: CDR1 LNHDA, CDR2 SQIVND (reference sequence). Between the trimmed V and J ends, which lost 5 bases and 2 bases, there was a span of 13 bases. CDR3 loop: CASSGWGERNQPQHF. CDR3 nucleotide sequence: TGTGCCAGTAGTGGGTGGGGGGAGCGCAATCAGCCCCAGCATTTT.

V and J are TRBV2 and TRBJ1-2; D might be TRBD1 (5 bases). The V gene lost 6 bases and the J gene lost 1 base, with 21 bases spanning the gap. Per germline, CDR1 SNHLY and CDR2 FYNNEI. The CDR3 is 17 residues long. The CDR3 nucleotides are TGTGCCAGCAGCACTGAAGGGGTTCCAGGGTTTAACTATGGCTACACCTTC. It is translated as CASSTEGVPGFNYGYTF.

The chain links TRBV30 to TRBJ1-1; D remains unclear. Trimming left V 5 bases short and J 11 bases short, with 15 bases between. The CDR3 consists of 11 residues. From germline, CDR1 is GTSNPN and CDR2 SVGIG (reference sequence). The CDR3 loop is CAWAPGSGAFF. The DNA for the CDR3 is TGTGCCTGGGCGCCGGGGTCGGGCGCTTTCTTT.

The chain carries TRBV13 and TRBJ2-7, with 8 bases that match TRBD1. J lost 4 bases, V lost 5 bases, and 4 bases had no gene match. The CDR3 runs 13 residues. Germline CDR1 PRHDT, CDR2 FYEKMQ (reference sequence). The CDR3 coding sequence is TGTGCCAGCAGCAAAGGACAGGGTTACGAGCAGTACTTC. Translation gives CASSKGQGYEQYF.

This chain uses TRBV5-4 with TRBJ1-3, with TRBD1 matching 7 bases. The CDR3 contains 15 residues. Germline CDR1 is SGHNT and CDR2 is YYREEE (reference sequence). The junction had 2 bases not matched to a gene; V was cut back by 2 bases and J by 0 bases. The CDR3 nucleotides are TGTGCCAGCAGCTTTGGGACAGCCTCTGGAAACACCATATATTTT. It translates to CASSFGTASGNTIYF.

The chain carries TRBV5-1 and TRBJ2-5; D possibly corresponds to TRBD2 (5 bases). Per the germline V gene, CDR1 is SGHRS and CDR2 is YFSETQ. The CDR3 is made up of 14 amino acids. The V end lost 0 bases, the J end lost 4 bases, and 10 bases lay between the germline ends. CDR3 sequence: CASSLGTGRETQYF. The CDR3 DNA reads as TGCGCCAGCAGCTTGGGGACTGGAAGAGAGACCCAGTACTTC.

The chain employs TRBV19 and TRBJ1-5; D is undetermined. The CDR3 runs 14 residues. Deletions cut 7 bases from V and 6 bases from J, with 16 bases between. Germline V gene sequence: CDR1 LNHDA, CDR2 SQIVND (reference sequence). CDR3 sequence: CASKNEVLGQPQHF. The CDR3 nucleotides are TGTGCCAGTAAGAACGAGGTACTCGGTCAGCCCCAGCATTTT.

As DNA, the CDR3 is TGTGCCAGCAGCTTATACATCACAGGGACGAACACCGGGGAGCTGTTTTTT. It encodes CASSLYITGTNTGELFF. This chain connects TRBV7-2 to TRBJ2-2, with D possibly being TRBD1 (6 bases). Germline CDR1 is SGHTA and CDR2 is FQGNSA. Trimming stripped 2 bases from V and 0 bases from J, with 13 bases between. The CDR3 is 17 amino acids.

The CDR3 spells CASSIDRKRPSNSNQPQHF. DNA of the CDR3: TGTGCCAGTAGTATCGACAGGAAAAGACCCTCTAATAGCAATCAGCCCCAGCATTTT. The V and J genes are TRBV19 and TRBJ1-5, with a tentative D call TRBD1 (6 bases). This CDR3 is 19 amino acids long. The germline gives CDR1 LNHDA, CDR2 SQIVND (reference sequence). Trimming pared 3 bases from V and 0 bases from J, leaving 21 bases between.